These 3 T cell receptor beta chains came from one sample sequenced in a study of OX40 agonist ivuxolimab in advanced cancers. TCRdb's copy holds only in-frame clones and misses some; the assay was immunoSEQ multiplex PCR. Of about 89,000 clones listed, approximately 91% are singletons. The sequences come from CD4+ or CD8+ T cells sorted from blood, collected in a trial of the OX40 agonist ivuxolimab. The receptors here all came from an adult with an advanced solid tumor such as melanoma, head and neck, liver or kidney cancer.

The V gene is TRBV28, the J gene TRBJ2-1; TRBD2 agrees at 14 bases. Per germline, CDR1 MDHEN and CDR2 SYDVKM. The CDR3 contains 18 residues. Losses at the gene ends were 5 bases for V and 4 bases for J; bases not matched to a gene: 10. The CDR3 protein is CASSNPGTSGSNYNEQFF. The DNA for the CDR3 is TGTGCCAGCAGTAACCCCGGGACTAGCGGGAGTAATTACAATGAGCAGTTCTTC.

The V call is TRBV29-1, the J call TRBJ1-4, with D possibly being TRBD1 (5 bases). Trimming removed 5 bases from V and 7 bases from J, with 14 bases in between. This CDR3 has 13 residues. The germline V gene has CDR1 SQVTM and CDR2 ANQGSEA. The CDR3 reads CSVQERGGEKLFF. As DNA, the CDR3 is TGCAGCGTTCAGGAGAGGGGAGGTGAAAAACTGTTTTTT.

This clone was seen more than once but under ten times. This same CDR3 is encoded by further DNA sequences in the sample. This chain uses TRBV19 with TRBJ1-5, with TRBD1 as a possible D gene (6 bases). Germline V gene data show CDR1 as LNHDA and CDR2 as SQIVND (reference sequence). The ends were cut back, 2 bases at V and 4 bases at J, with 12 bases in the middle. This CDR3 comprises 15 residues. DNA for the CDR3: TGTGCCAGTAGTATACTGGACAGCCTAAATCAGCCCCAGCATTTT. It translates to CASSILDSLNQPQHF.